These 5 T cell receptor beta chains were all obtained from the same sample, sequenced in a study of post-analysis software for immune sequencing data. Notes on the study in general: With TRBV5-6, TRBV5-1 and TRBV20-1 included, about five TRBV segments were more frequent in patients than in controls.

The library was made from cDNA and included unique molecular identifiers. TCRdb recomputed calls from the PCR reads with MiXCR, one row per CDR3 protein. The repertoire holds roughly 800,000 distinct CDR3 sequences, with less than 35% as singletons. These receptors have no known antigen. Input material: blood. The origin of the receptors is a girl between 5 and 17 years old with multiple sclerosis.

The chain carries TRBV20-1 and TRBJ1-4; D is uncertain. Germline CDR1 is DFQATT and CDR2 is SNEGSKA (reference sequence). V was clipped by 3 bases and J by 0 bases, with 17 bases between them. The CDR3 length is 17 residues. CDR3 region: CSARGSDNDATNEKLFF. In DNA, the CDR3 is TGCAGTGCTAGGGGTTCGGATAATGATGCAACTAATGAAAAACTGTTTTTT.

This clonotype was counted a few times. The chain combines TRBV29-1 with TRBJ1-1, with 9 bases fitting TRBD1. The CDR3 has 12 residues. Per germline, CDR1 SQVTM and CDR2 ANQGSEA. V lost 7 bases, J lost 11 bases, and 11 bases stayed unmatched. In nucleotides, the CDR3 is TGCAGCGGCTCCGGGACAGGGCTTCGGGCTTTCTTT. Protein: CSGSGTGLRAFF.

This clonotype was counted only a few times. This chain joins TRBV20-1 and TRBJ2-3; 8 bases map to TRBD2. CDR1 DFQATT and CDR2 SNEGSKA come from the germline V gene (reference sequence). This CDR3 spans 14 amino acids. V was clipped by 6 bases and J by 4 bases; unmatched bases: 9. CDR3 protein: CSARQRETSDTQYF. CDR3 nucleotides: TGCAGTGCCCGCCAGCGGGAGACCTCAGATACGCAGTATTTT.

This clonotype has more than one count but fewer than ten. The genes are TRBV5-1 and TRBJ2-7; 7 nucleotides agree with TRBD1. V was pared by 4 bases and J by 2 bases, with 6 bases of the junction left unmatched. CDR3 size: 14 residues. Germline V gene lookup returns CDR1 SGHRS and CDR2 YFSETQ. CDR3 DNA: TGCGCCAGCAGCGGCCAGACAGGGACCTACGAGCAGTACTTC. Its protein is CASSGQTGTYEQYF.

This chain uses TRBV20-1 with TRBJ2-2; 7 bases agree with TRBD2. CDR1 and CDR2 from the germline V gene are DFQATT and SNEGSKA (reference sequence). V shed 2 bases, J shed 5 bases, and the junction held 2 bases outside the gene matches. The CDR3 runs to 13 residues. CDR3 sequence: CSARRRETGELFF. CDR3 in DNA: TGCAGTGCTAGAAGGCGGGAGACCGGGGAGCTGTTTTTT.